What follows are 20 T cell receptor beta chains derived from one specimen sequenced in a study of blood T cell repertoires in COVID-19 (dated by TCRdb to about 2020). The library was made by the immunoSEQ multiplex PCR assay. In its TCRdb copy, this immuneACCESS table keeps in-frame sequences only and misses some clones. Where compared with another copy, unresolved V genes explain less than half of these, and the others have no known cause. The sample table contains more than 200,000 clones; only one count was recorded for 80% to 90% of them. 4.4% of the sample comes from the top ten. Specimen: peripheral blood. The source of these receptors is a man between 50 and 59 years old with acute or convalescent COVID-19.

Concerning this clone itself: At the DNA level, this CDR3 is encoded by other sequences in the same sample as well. In DNA form, the CDR3 reads TGTGCCAGCTCACCGGACAGAGCGAACACTGAAGCTTTCTTT. Translated, it gives CASSPDRANTEAFF. The chain recombines TRBV18 with TRBJ1-1; tentatively, D is TRBD1 (6 bases). The CDR3 has 14 residues. V dropped 3 bases and J dropped 1 base, with 9 bases sitting between them. Per the germline V gene, CDR1 is KGHSH and CDR2 is LQKENI.

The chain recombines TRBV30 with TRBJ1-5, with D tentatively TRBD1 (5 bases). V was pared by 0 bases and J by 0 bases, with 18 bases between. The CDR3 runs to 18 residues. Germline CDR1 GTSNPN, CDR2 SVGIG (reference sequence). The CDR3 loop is CAWSVGGGRALSNQPQHF. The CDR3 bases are TGTGCCTGGAGTGTGGGGGGAGGAAGGGCCCTTAGCAATCAGCCCCAGCATTTT.

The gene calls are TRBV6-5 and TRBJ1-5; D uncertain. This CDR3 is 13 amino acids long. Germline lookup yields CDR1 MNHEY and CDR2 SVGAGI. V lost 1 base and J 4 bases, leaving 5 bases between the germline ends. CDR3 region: CASSYFANQPQHF. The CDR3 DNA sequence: TGTGCCAGCAGTTACTTTGCGAATCAGCCCCAGCATTTT.

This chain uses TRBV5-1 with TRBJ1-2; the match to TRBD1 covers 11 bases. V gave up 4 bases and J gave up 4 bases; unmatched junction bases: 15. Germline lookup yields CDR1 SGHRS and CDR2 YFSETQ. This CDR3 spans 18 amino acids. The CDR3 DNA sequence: TGCGCCAGCAGCCCGGGACAGGGGGTTCAAACTTGGAGCTATGGCTACACCTTC. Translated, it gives CASSPGQGVQTWSYGYTF.

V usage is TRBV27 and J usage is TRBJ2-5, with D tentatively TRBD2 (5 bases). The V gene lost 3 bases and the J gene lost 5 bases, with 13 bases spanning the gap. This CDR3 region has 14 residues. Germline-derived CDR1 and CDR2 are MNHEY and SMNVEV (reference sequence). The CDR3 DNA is TGTGCCAGCAGTTTGAGTCCATGGAGGGAGACCCAGTACTTC. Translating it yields CASSLSPWRETQYF.

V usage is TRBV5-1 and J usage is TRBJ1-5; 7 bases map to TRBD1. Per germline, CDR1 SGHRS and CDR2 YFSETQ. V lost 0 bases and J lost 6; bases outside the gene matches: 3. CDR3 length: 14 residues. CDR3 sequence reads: CASSLATGSQPQHF. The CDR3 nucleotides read TGCGCCAGCAGCTTGGCGACAGGGAGTCAGCCCCAGCATTTT.

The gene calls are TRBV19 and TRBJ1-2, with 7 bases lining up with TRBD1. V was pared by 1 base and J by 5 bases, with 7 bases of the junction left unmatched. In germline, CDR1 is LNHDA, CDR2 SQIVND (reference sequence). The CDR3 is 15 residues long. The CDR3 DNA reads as TGTGCCAGTAGTATAGGAGGGGGCGCAGGTTATGGCTACACCTTC. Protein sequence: CASSIGGGAGYGYTF.

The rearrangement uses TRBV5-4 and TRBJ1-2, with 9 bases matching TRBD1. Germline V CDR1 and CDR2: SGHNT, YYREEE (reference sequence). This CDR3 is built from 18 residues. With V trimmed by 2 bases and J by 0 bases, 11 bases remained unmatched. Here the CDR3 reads CASSFGLETGGSNYGYTF. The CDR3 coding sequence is TGTGCCAGCAGCTTTGGATTGGAGACAGGGGGTTCTAACTATGGCTACACCTTC.

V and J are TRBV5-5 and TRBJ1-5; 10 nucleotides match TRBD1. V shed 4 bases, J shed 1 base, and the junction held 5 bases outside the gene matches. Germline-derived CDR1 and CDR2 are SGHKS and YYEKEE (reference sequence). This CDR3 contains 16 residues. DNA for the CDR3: TGTGCCAGCAGCCATGACAGGGGGCAAAGCAATCAGCCCCAGCATTTT. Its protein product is CASSHDRGQSNQPQHF.

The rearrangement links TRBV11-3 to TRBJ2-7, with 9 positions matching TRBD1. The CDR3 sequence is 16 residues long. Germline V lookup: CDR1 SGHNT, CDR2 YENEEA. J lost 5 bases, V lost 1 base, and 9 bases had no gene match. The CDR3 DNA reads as TGTGCCAGCAGCTTAGGGTCCGGGACAGGGAGCAACGAGCAGTACTTC. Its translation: CASSLGSGTGSNEQYF.

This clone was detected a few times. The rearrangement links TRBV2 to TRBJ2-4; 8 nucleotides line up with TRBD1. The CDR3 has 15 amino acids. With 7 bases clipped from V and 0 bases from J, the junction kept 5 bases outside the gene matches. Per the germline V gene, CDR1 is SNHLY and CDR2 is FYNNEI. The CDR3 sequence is CASTRRGLAKNIQYF. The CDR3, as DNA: TGTGCCAGCACCCGCAGGGGGCTAGCCAAAAACATTCAGTACTTC.

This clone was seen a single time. DNA of the CDR3: TGTGCCAGTAGTATAGCAGGGTTGGAATATCAGCCCCAGCATTTT. This sequence encodes CASSIAGLEYQPQHF. The chain employs TRBV19 and TRBJ1-5; tentatively, D is TRBD1 (5 bases). V gave up 1 base and J gave up 5 bases, with 12 bases separating them. CDR1 and CDR2 (germline): LNHDA, SQIVND (reference sequence). CDR3 length: 15 residues.

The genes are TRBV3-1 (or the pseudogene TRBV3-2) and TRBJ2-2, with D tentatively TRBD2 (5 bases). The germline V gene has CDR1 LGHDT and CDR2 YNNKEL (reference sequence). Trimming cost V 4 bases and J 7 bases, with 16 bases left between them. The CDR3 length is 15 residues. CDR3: CASSPVGGRNGELFF. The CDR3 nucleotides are TGTGCCAGCAGCCCGGTCGGAGGAAGGAACGGGGAGCTGTTTTTT.

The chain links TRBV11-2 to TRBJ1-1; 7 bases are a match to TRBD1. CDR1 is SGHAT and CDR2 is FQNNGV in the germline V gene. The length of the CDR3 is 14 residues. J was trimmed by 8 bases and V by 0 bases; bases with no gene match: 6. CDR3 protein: CASSLDGTGAEAFF. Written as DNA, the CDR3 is TGTGCCAGCAGCTTAGATGGCACAGGGGCGGAAGCTTTCTTT. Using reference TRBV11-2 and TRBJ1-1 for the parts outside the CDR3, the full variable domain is EAGVAQSPRYKIIEKRQSVAFWCNPISGHATLYWYQQILGQGPKLLIQFQNNGVVDDSQLPKDRFSAERLKGVDSTLKIQPAKLEDSAVYLCASSLDGTGAEAFFGQGTRLTVV.

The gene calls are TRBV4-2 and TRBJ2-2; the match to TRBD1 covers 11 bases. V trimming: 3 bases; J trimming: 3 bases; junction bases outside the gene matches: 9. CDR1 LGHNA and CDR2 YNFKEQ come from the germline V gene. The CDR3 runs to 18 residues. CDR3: CASSHGTGGNTDTGELFF. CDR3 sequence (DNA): TGTGCCAGCAGCCATGGGACAGGGGGGAATACAGACACCGGGGAGCTGTTTTTT.

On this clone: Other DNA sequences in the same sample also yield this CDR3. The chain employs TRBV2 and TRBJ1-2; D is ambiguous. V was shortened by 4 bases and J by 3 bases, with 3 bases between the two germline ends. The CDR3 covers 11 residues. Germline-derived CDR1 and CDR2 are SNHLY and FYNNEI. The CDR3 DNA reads TGTGCCAGCAGTGCGGACTATGGCTACACCTTC. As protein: CASSADYGYTF.

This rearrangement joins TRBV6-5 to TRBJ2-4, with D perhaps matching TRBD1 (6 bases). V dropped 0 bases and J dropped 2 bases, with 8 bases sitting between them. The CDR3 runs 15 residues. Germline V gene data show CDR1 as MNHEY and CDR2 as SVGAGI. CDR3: CASSYSGGTKNIQYF. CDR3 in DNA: TGTGCCAGCAGTTACTCAGGGGGAACCAAAAACATTCAGTACTTC.

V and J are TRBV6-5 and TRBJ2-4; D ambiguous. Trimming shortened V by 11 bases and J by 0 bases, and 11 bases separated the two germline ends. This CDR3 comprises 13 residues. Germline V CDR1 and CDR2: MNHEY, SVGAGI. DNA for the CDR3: TGTGCCGTTGAACTCCTAGCCAAAAACATTCAGTACTTC. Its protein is CAVELLAKNIQYF.

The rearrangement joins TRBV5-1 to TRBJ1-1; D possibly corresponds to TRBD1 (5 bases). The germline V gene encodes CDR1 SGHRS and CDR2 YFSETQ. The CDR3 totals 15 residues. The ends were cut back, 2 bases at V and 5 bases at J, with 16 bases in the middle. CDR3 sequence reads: CASSFLGDPGTEAFF. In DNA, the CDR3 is TGCGCCAGCAGCTTTTTAGGGGATCCCGGTACTGAAGCTTTCTTT. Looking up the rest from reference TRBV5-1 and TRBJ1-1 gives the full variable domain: KAGVTQTPRYLIKTRGQQVTLSCSPISGHRSVSWYQQTPGQGLQFLFEYFSETQRNKGNFPGRFSGRQFSNSRSEMNVSTLELGDSALYLCASSFLGDPGTEAFFGQGTRLTVV.

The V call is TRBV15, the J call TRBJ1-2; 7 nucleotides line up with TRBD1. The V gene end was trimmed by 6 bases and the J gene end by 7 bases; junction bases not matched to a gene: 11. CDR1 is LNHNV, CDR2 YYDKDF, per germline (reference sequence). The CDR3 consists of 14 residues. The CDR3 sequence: CATSRDSVSFGYTF. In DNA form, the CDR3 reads TGTGCCACCAGTAGGGACAGCGTCAGTTTTGGCTACACCTTC. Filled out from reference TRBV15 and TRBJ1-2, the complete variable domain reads DAMVIQNPRYQVTQFGKPVTLSCSQTLNHNVMYWYQQKSSQAPKLLFHYYDKDFNNEADTPDNFQSRRPNTSFCFLDIRSPGLGDTAMYLCATSRDSVSFGYTFGSGTRLTVV.